This TCR beta chain was sequenced in a study of blood T cell repertoires in COVID-19. Turning to the study itself: Donors in the United States, Italy and Spain gave samples during acute or convalescent COVID-19.

This clone appeared a single time. In the study's own analysis: Reference gene primers were amplified, and this amplification served to estimate nucleated cell counts. The table came from immunoSEQ multiplex PCR; TCRdb's copy has only in-frame clones and leaves some out. V and J calls and clone size follow that table, whereas D and trimming were derived from the DNA. Of roughly 84,000 clones in the sample, about 73% were seen once. Patients in Seattle were enrolled during active infection, then followed longitudinally. CDR1 SGHRS and CDR2 YFSETQ come from the germline V gene. V was shortened by 0 bases and J by 0 bases, with 10 bases between the two germline ends. The CDR3 loop spans 16 amino acids.

This receptor was obtained from a man aged 55 to 70 with COVID-19, enrolled during active disease. This chain joins TRBV5-1 and TRBJ1-3; D unclear. Sequences were obtained from peripheral blood. For the CDR3, the DNA is TGCGCCAGCAGCTTGGCCGGCGGGAGCTCTGGAAACACCATATATTTT. As protein: CASSLAGGSSGNTIYF. Complete variable domain (other parts from reference TRBV5-1 and TRBJ1-3): KAGVTQTPRYLIKTRGQQVTLSCSPISGHRSVSWYQQTPGQGLQFLFEYFSETQRNKGNFPGRFSGRQFSNSRSEMNVSTLELGDSALYLCASSLAGGSSGNTIYFGEGSWLTVV.